This entry concerns a single T cell receptor (beta chain). This clone is termed medium-sized (0.01 to 0.1%). Its target antigen remains unknown. Base qualities are missing; no much larger clone stands one base away. This CDR3 is also generated by other DNA sequences in the sample. These data come from a study of beta chain features in type 1 diabetes (dated by TCRdb to 2017 to 2018). For the wider study: No differences in mean age, gender distribution, total cell number or subset yield were found between patients and healthy donors. Naive and central memory subsets were obtained from all 30 or so donors, but regulatory and stem cell-like memory subsets were isolated from only 8 patients and roughly 8 healthy donors. In the study, recently diagnosed type 1 diabetes patients and matched healthy donors were compared on the TCRB repertoires of their sorted circulating CD4+ T cell subsets. A total of roughly 99 million sorted cells were examined across all samples, and the number of cells per subset was strongly correlated with RNA yield. What the study reported, not specific to this receptor: Type 1 diabetes patients showed a moderate but significant shortening of TCRB CDR3 length in all four CD4+ subsets. Patients with type 1 diabetes made fewer insertions and deleted more nucleotides at VDJ recombination sites, implying thymic rearrangement abnormalities. Naive, central memory and regulatory TCRB repertoires appeared to be more similar among patients than among healthy donors. Because cDNA was sequenced instead of genomic DNA, activated cells with high expression could be over-represented, although the groups did not differ in activation or CD3 levels. PCR may preferentially amplify shorter templates, but because patient and control samples were amplified and corrected together, any resulting skew would affect both groups equally. Only small numbers of individuals were included in the HLA sub-analyses, which left unresolved whether HLA type had any influence on TCRB rearrangement.

Each donor gave one peripheral blood draw, approximately 100 mL on average, collected into heparinised tubes. Naive, central memory, regulatory and stem cell-like memory CD4+ T cells were sorted on a BD FACSAria II using a panel including CD45RO, CCR7, CD25, CD127, CD95 and CD27. A purity above 98% was achieved for all sorted populations. PBMCs were isolated right away by Lymphoprep density gradient centrifugation and were stained directly, without culture. So that batch effects would be minimized, each experiment stained and sorted samples in pairs, pairing one healthy donor with one patient. V is cut back by 4 bases and J by 6 bases, with 8 bases in the junction unmatched. CDR1 and CDR2 (SQVTM, ANQGSEA) derive from the germline V gene. Inclusive of the bounding cysteine and phenylalanine, the CDR3 is 14 residues long. Only the CDR3 DNA is retained, 42 bases long and in frame from the first base.

The High Capacity cDNA Reverse Transcription Kit was used to reverse transcribe all of the isolated RNA, meaning that expressed TCRB transcripts were what got sequenced. Deep immunoSEQ sequencing was applied to naive, central memory and regulatory T cell samples, giving an average of around 4 million total reads per sample. Sorted cells were lysed in RLT buffer, and RNA was extracted using DNase-treated RNeasy Micro or Mini kits according to cell number. To prevent cross-contamination, every cell subset was processed on its own, while patient and healthy donor samples were processed together. TCRB sequences were amplified from cDNA with the immunoSEQ multiplex PCR, producing 87-bp fragments spanning the CDR3 region. Sequencing of the amplicons was done on the Illumina HiSeq platform. In the source study's methods: PCR bias was computationally corrected using synthetic template baselines, reads within Hamming distance 2 were collapsed, and singletons that could not be merged were discarded. Reads were aligned to IMGT to assign V, D and J genes, CDR3 length, and insertions or deletions at six rearrangement sites. Within each subset, clonotype counts were normalized to sorted cell number, after which true diversity and Gini coefficients were computed with the tcR R package. The overlap coefficient, calculated on TCRB nucleotide sequences, was used to measure repertoire sharing. In TCRdb, the immuneACCESS table is reduced to in-frame sequences with V and J assigned. These tables do not hold every clone; where another copy was compared, an unresolved V gene accounts for under half, and the others remain unexplained. Clone size and V and J calls were adopted from that table, with D and trimming inferred from the DNA. The sample table contains some 45,000 clones; only one count was recorded for approximately 56% of them. The ten largest account for less than 2.5% of the sample.

Sequencing input: Tregs from blood. This specimen's cell subset or site label, interpreted: regulatory CD4+ T cells. This TCR derives from a young woman in good health. This chain joins TRBV29-1 to TRBJ2-2, with 7 central nucleotides matching TRBD2. The sequence in DNA is TGCAGCGTTGGTATGGTAGCGGGTTCCGGGGAGCTGTTTTTT. It specifies CSVGMVAGSGELFF.